These T cell receptor beta chains were read from a single sample in a study of blood T cell repertoires in COVID-19. The assay was immunoSEQ multiplex PCR, and TCRdb's table has in-frame clones only and misses some. The sample consists of about 140,000 clones, 65% to 80% of them appearing once. The sequenced sample consisted of peripheral blood. The receptors here all came from a man over 45 with acute or convalescent COVID-19. Both conserved end residues are part of each CDR3. A D gene is named only where the DNA matches it firmly. Size is omitted from some rows. Given values are once, few, many or a class for expanded clones.

abundance,j_gene,d_gene,v_gene,CDR3aa,CDR3nt
.,TRBJ1-1,TRBD1,TRBV7-9,CASSPSQGDRYTEAFF,TGTGCCAGCAGCCCATCTCAGGGGGATAGGTACACTGAAGCTTTCTTT
.,TRBJ2-7,TRBD1,TRBV7-3,CASSWGQGDSYEQYF,TGTGCCAGCAGCTGGGGACAGGGGGACTCCTACGAGCAGTACTTC
.,TRBJ1-1,.,TRBV30,CAWTWGRDTTEAFF,TGTGCCTGGACCTGGGGCAGGGACACCACTGAAGCTTTCTTT
.,TRBJ1-1,.,TRBV2,CASGATMNTEAFF,TGTGCCAGCGGGGCAACGATGAACACTGAAGCTTTCTTT
.,TRBJ2-2,TRBD1,TRBV23-1,CASSHDDYRDRGSGELFF,TGCGCCAGCAGTCACGATGATTACCGGGACAGGGGGAGCGGGGAGCTGTTTTTT
.,TRBJ1-3,.,TRBV5-6,CASTLIAWGNTIYF,TGTGCCAGCACCTTAATCGCGTGGGGAAACACCATATATTTT
.,TRBJ2-3,.,TRBV25-1,CASSEWGGKTDTQYF,TGTGCCAGCAGTGAGTGGGGGGGCAAAACAGATACGCAGTATTTT
few,TRBJ2-3,TRBD2,TRBV9,CASSVGRGGAVDTQYF,TGTGCCAGCAGCGTAGGACGCGGGGGGGCGGTAGATACGCAGTATTTT
.,TRBJ2-5,TRBD1,TRBV30,CAVDRGAQETQYF,TGTGCCGTAGACAGGGGCGCTCAAGAGACCCAGTACTTC
.,TRBJ1-1,.,TRBV9,CASSSPDRNTEAFF,TGTGCCAGCAGCTCCCCCGACAGGAACACTGAAGCTTTCTTT
.,TRBJ1-3,TRBD1,TRBV2,CASRGTGGLSGNTIYF,TGTGCCAGCAGGGGGACAGGGGGCCTCTCTGGAAACACCATATATTTT
.,TRBJ2-3,.,TRBV28,CASNSRGNTQYF,TGTGCCAGCAACTCGCGGGGAAATACGCAGTATTTT
.,TRBJ2-5,TRBD2,TRBV15,CATSGGGSGMTQYF,TGTGCCACCAGCGGGGGGGGGTCCGGGATGACCCAGTACTTC
.,TRBJ2-1,TRBD2,TRBV5-6,CASDFSGGASYNEQFF,TGTGCCAGCGACTTTAGCGGGGGGGCCTCCTACAATGAGCAGTTCTTC
.,TRBJ2-1,TRBD2,TRBV10-3,CAISDGAGGLTSYNEQFF,TGTGCCATCAGTGACGGGGCGGGGGGCCTTACCAGCTACAATGAGCAGTTCTTC